This T cell receptor beta chain stems from a study of shared clonotypes between healthy human individuals. About the research overall: CD4 naive and memory got three plates each, CD8 naive two, CD8 memory one. General study findings and limits: Richness estimates generally favored naive over memory subsets. Apart from blood, nothing was sampled; tissue repertoires likely differ. For naive CD4 cells, approximately 4.7% of clonotypes were shared across a handful of donors.

TCRdb's table, derived via immunoSEQ multiplex PCR, lists solely in-frame clones and lacks some. The sample holds approximately 2.5 million clones, 80% to 95% seen once. A word on this clone: Its antigen is unidentified.

Trimming cost V 6 bases and J 4 bases; bases outside gene matches: 5. The CDR3 extends over 15 amino acids. CDR1 is LGHNT, CDR2 FRNRAP, per germline. The TCR sequence derives from a man aged 18-30 years in good health. Some clones in this sample may be carry-over from other donors' samples. The sample taken for sequencing was naive CD4+ T cells from PBMCs. Subset reported: CD45RA+ positively selected. The chain couples TRBV12-5 to TRBJ2-2, with 10 bases lining up with TRBD1. CDR3 protein: CASGLGQGITGELFF. The CDR3 DNA is TGTGCTAGTGGCCTGGGACAGGGGATCACCGGGGAGCTGTTTTTT.